This TCR beta chain was found in a study of beta chain features in type 1 diabetes. Looking at the study overall: There was similarity between patients and healthy donors in age, gender and cell yields.

The CDR3 is 15 amino acids. Trimming stripped 5 bases from V and 3 bases from J, with 17 bases between. Germline V lookup: CDR1 SEHNR, CDR2 FQNEAQ (reference sequence). One heparinised draw, averaging approximately 120 mL, was taken per donor. This clone was found a few times. Its antigen is as yet unknown. The study reverse transcribed the entire isolated RNA, so it sequenced expressed TCRB transcripts. Sequenced by immunoSEQ multiplex PCR; TCRdb stores in-frame clones only, minus some. The profile shows roughly 400,000 clones, around 10% of them singletons. Study results and caveats: Unsettled here was the matter of whether HLA type influences TCRB rearrangement. Among patients with Type 1 diabetes, TCRB CDR3s were moderately but significantly shorter in every one of the four CD4+ subsets.

The sequence was collected from a man aged 25-45 years with type 1 diabetes. The sequencing sample was made of central memory CD4+ T cells from blood. This chain joins TRBV7-9 and TRBJ2-7; no clear D gene. The CDR3 loop is CASSPRQASVYEQYF. CDR3 nucleotides: TGTGCCAGCAGCCCCCGGCAAGCGTCGGTCTACGAGCAGTACTTC.